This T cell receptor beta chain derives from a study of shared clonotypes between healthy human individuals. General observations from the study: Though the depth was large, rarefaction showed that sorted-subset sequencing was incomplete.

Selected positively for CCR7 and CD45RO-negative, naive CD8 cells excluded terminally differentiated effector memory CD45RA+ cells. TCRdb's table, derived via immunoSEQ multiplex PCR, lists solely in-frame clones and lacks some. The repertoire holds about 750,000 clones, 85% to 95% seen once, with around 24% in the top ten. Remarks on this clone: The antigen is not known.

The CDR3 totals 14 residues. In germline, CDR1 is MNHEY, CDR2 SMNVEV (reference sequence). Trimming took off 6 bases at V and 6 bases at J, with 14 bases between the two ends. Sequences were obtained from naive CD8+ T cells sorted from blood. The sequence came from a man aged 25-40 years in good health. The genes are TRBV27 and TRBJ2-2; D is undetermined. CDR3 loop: CASSPESSSGELFF. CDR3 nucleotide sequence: TGTGCCAGCAGCCCCGAAAGCTCCTCCGGGGAGCTGTTTTTT.